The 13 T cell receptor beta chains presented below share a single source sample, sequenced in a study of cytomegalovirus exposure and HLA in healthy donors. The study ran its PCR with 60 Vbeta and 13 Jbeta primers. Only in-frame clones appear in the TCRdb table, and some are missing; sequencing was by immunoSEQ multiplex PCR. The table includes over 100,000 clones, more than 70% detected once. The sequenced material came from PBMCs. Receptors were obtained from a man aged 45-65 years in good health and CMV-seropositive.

The CDR3 loop reads CASSAPQGANYGYTF. The CDR3 coding sequence is TGTGCCAGCAGTGCCCCCCAGGGGGCGAACTATGGCTACACCTTC. The chain employs TRBV28 and TRBJ1-2, with 8 bases fitting TRBD1. The V gene's germline CDR1 is MDHEN and CDR2 SYDVKM. The CDR3 is 15 residues long. Germline trimming cut 5 bases from V and 2 bases from J; bases unmatched to any gene: 7.

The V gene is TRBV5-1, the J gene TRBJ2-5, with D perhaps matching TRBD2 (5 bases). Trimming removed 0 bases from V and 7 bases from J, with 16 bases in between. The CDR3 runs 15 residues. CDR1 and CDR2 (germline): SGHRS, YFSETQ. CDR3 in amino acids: CASSLERAPFGTQYF. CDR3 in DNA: TGCGCCAGCAGCTTGGAGAGGGCCCCTTTTGGGACCCAGTACTTC.

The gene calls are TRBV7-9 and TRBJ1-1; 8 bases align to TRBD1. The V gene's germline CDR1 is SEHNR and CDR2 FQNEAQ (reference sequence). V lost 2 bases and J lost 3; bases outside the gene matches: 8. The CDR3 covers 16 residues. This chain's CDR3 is CASSLRTGWLDTEAFF. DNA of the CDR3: TGTGCCAGCAGCTTAAGGACAGGGTGGTTGGACACTGAAGCTTTCTTT.

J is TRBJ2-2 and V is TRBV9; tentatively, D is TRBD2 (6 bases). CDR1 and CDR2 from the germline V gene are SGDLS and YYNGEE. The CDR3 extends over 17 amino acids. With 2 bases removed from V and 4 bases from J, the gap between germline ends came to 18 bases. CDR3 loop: CASSVTAGTFFTGELFF. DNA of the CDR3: TGTGCCAGCAGCGTGACCGCCGGGACTTTCTTCACCGGGGAGCTGTTTTTT. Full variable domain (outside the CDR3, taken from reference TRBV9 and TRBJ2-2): DSGVTQTPKHLITATGQRVTLRCSPRSGDLSVYWYQQSLDQGLQFLIQYYNGEERAKGNILERFSAQQFPDLHSELNLSSLELGDSALYFCASSVTAGTFFTGELFFGEGSRLTVL.

Written as DNA, the CDR3 is TGTGCCACTGCCGCACTAGCGGGGGACACAGATACGCAGTATTTT. This encodes CATAALAGDTDTQYF. V and J are TRBV10-3 and TRBJ2-3, with TRBD2 matching 11 bases. Unmatched junction bases numbered 8, after V lost 10 bases and J lost 2 bases. CDR1 is ENHRY, CDR2 SYGVKD, per germline. The CDR3 runs 15 residues.

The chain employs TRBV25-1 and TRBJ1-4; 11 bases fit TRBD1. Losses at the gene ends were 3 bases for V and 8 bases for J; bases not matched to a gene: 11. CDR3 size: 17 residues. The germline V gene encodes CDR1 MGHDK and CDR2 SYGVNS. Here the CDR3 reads CASSERDRGVVWEKLFF. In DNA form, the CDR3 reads TGTGCCAGCAGTGAGCGGGACAGGGGGGTCGTTTGGGAAAAACTGTTTTTT.

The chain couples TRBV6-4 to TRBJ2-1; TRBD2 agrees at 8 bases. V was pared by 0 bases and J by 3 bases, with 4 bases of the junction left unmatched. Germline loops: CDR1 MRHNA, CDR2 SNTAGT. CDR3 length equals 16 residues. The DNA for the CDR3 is TGTGCCAGCAGTGACTCAGGCGGGGGGAACTACAATGAGCAGTTCTTC. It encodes CASSDSGGGNYNEQFF.

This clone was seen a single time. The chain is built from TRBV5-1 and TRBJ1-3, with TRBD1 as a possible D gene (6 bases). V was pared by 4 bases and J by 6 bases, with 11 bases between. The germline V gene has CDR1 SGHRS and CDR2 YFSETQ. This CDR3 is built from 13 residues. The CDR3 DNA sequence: TGCGCCAGCAGCCAGGACAGCTCAAACACCATATATTTT. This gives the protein CASSQDSSNTIYF.

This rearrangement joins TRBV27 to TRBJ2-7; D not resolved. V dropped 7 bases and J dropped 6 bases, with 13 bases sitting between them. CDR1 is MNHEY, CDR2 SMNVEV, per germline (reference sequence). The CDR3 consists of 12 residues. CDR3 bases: TGTGCCAGCATGGGCAGCTACCGCGAGCAGTACTTC. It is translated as CASMGSYREQYF.

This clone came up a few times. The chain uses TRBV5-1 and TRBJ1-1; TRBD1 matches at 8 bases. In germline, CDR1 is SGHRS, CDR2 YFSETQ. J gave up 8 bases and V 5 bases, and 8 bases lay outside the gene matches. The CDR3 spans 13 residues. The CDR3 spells CASRTQGASEAFF. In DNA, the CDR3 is TGCGCCAGCAGGACGCAGGGGGCGTCAGAAGCTTTCTTT.

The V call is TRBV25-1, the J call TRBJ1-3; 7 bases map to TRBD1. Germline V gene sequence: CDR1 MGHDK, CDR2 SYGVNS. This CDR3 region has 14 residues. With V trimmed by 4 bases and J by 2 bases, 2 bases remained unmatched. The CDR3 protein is CASSGGTAGNTIYF. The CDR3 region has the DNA TGTGCCAGCAGTGGCGGGACAGCTGGAAACACCATATATTTT. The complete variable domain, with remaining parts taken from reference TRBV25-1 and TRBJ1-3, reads EADIYQTPRYLVIGTGKKITLECSQTMGHDKMYWYQQDPGMELHLIHYSYGVNSTEKGDLSSESTVSRIRTEHFPLTLESARPSHTSQYLCASSGGTAGNTIYFGEGSWLTVV.

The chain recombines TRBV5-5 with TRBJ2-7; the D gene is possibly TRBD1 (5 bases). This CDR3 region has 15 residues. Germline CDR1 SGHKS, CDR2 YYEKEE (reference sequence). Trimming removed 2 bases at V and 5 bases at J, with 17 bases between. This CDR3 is CASSLGHQGIDEQYF. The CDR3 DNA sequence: TGTGCCAGCAGCTTAGGTCACCAGGGCATCGACGAGCAGTACTTC. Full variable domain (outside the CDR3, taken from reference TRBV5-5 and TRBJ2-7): DAGVTQSPTHLIKTRGQQVTLRCSPISGHKSVSWYQQVLGQGPQFIFQYYEKEERGRGNFPDRFSARQFPNYSSELNVNALLLGDSALYLCASSLGHQGIDEQYFGPGTRLTVT.

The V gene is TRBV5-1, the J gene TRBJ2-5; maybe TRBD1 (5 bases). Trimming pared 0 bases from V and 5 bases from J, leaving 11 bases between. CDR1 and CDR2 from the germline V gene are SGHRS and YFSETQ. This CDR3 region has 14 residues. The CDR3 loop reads CASSLALGAETQYF. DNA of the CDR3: TGCGCCAGCAGCTTGGCCCTAGGGGCGGAGACCCAGTACTTC.